Reported below is one T cell receptor beta chain. The antigen remains undetermined. This sample stems from a study of PD-1 blockade in classical Hodgkin lymphoma. Study results and limitations: What drove the repertoire differences, possibly disease activity or prior therapy, has not been defined. Whoever responded completely had baseline diversity much like that seen in newly diagnosed patients. Before treatment, TCR diversity in newly diagnosed patients was reportedly lower than in healthy donors. After ASCT, patients who started nivolumab under 1 year later were excluded.

Assay: immunoSEQ multiplex PCR; the TCRdb copy retains only in-frame clones and omits some. The data show just over 20,000 clones, about 80% seen once. V dropped 3 bases and J dropped 7 bases, with 10 bases sitting between them. Germline-derived CDR1 and CDR2 are SQVTM and ANQGSEA. The CDR3 sequence is 12 residues long. Time point here: cycle 4 day 1 (C4D1), after five to seven weeks of nivolumab. Following autologous stem cell transplantation, relapse occurred in every patient, and exposure to brentuximab vedotin varied. The receptor was isolated from a human donor with classical Hodgkin lymphoma. Sequenced here: peripheral blood mononuclear cells (PBMCs), sampled before the fourth cycle of nivolumab. V is TRBV29-1 and J is TRBJ2-1, with a tentative D call TRBD1 (5 bases). DNA for the CDR3: TGCAGCGTTGACAGGTCAGGGAATGAGCAGTTCTTC. Encoded protein: CSVDRSGNEQFF.